This TCR beta chain was obtained from a study of response to subunit inactivated influenza vaccine. Notes on the study in general: The authors put forward the suggestion that each seasonal influenza vaccination may bring in only a limited number of new T cells.

One entry per CDR3 protein, called by TCRdb with MiXCR from the RT-PCR reads. The table records about 530,000 distinct CDR3 sequences, over 10% of them present only once. The CDR3 length is 16 residues. Trimming at V came to 3 bases and at J to 0 bases, leaving 5 bases not matched to a gene. CDR1 is SGHRS, CDR2 YFSETQ, per germline. A remark on this clonotype: Its specificity is unknown.

Sample: PBMCs from blood, taken 45 days after vaccination. This sequence originates from a man in his fifties or sixties who received an inactivated influenza vaccine. The chain uses TRBV5-1 and TRBJ1-1; 10 nucleotides agree with TRBD1. The CDR3 region is CASSSGTGVMNTEAFF. The CDR3 DNA reads TGCGCCAGCAGCTCGGGGACAGGGGTTATGAACACTGAAGCTTTCTTT. The full variable domain, its missing parts supplied by reference TRBV5-1 and TRBJ1-1, is KAGVTQTPRYLIKTRGQQVTLSCSPISGHRSVSWYQQTPGQGLQFLFEYFSETQRNKGNFPGRFSGRQFSNSRSEMNVSTLELGDSALYLCASSSGTGVMNTEAFFGQGTRLTVV.